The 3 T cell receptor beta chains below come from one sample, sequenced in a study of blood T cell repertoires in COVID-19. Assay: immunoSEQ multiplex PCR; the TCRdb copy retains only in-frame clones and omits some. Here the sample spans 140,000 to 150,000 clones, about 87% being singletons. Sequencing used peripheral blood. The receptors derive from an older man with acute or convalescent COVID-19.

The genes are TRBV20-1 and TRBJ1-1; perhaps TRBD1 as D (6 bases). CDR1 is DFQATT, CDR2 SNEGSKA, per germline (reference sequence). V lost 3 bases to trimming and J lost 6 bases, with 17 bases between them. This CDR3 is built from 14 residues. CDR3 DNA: TGCAGTGCTAGTCCGGCGGTCAGGGGCGCTGAAGCTTTCTTT. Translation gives CSASPAVRGAEAFF.

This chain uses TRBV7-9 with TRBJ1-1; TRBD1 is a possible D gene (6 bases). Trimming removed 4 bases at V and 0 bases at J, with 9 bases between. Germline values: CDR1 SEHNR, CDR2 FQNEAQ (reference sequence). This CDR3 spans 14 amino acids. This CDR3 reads CASSSGTLNTEAFF. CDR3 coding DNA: TGTGCCAGCAGCTCAGGGACATTGAACACTGAAGCTTTCTTT.

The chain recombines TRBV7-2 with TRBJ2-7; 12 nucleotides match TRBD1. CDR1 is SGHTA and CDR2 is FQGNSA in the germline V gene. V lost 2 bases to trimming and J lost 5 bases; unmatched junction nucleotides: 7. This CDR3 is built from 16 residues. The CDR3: CASSLWGQGARNEQYF. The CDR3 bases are TGTGCCAGCAGCTTATGGGGACAGGGGGCTAGGAACGAGCAGTACTTC.